This TCR beta chain was found in a study of cytomegalovirus exposure and HLA in healthy donors. PCR employed 60 Vbeta and 13 Jbeta primers. The assay was immunoSEQ multiplex PCR, and TCRdb's table has in-frame clones only and misses some. Of approximately 130,000 clones in the sample, approximately 87% were seen once. The germline V gene encodes CDR1 MNHEY and CDR2 SVGAGI. V dropped 6 bases and J dropped 2; count of bases not matched to a gene: 8. CDR3 length equals 15 residues. This receptor was taken from a man between 35 and 55 years old in good health and CMV-seronegative. Sequencing was performed on PBMCs. The J gene is TRBJ2-5, the V gene TRBV6-5; 8 bases agree with TRBD1. DNA of the CDR3: TGTGCCAGCAGCCTGGGACAGGCCCCTCAAGAGACCCAGTACTTC. Translating it yields CASSLGQAPQETQYF.